This TCR beta chain was recovered during a study of T-cell reconstitution after alpha-beta-depleted transplantation in children. Researchers prepared the TCRbeta library using unique molecular identifiers, the study reports. TCRdb re-analysed the PCR reads in MiXCR, keeping a single row per CDR3 protein. This table has about 510,000 distinct CDR3 sequences, 10% to 12% appearing once. Germline V gives CDR1 SQVTM, CDR2 ANQGSEA. The trim removed 4 bases at V and 5 bases at J, leaving 6 bases unmatched. The CDR3 sequence is 13 residues long. The V gene is TRBV29-1, the J gene TRBJ1-2, with 8 bases identical to TRBD1. Material: PBMCs, mostly from graft donor cells, obtained 180 days after TCRalphabeta/CD19-depleted stem cell transplant. The receptor was derived from a female patient aged 2-10 years who had a stem cell transplant for aplastic anemia, so the T cells may come from the graft donor. CDR3 in amino acids: CSVAPQGEYGYTF. The CDR3 DNA is TGCAGCGTTGCACCACAGGGGGAATATGGCTACACCTTC.